Listed below are T cell receptor beta chains from one sample, sequenced in a study of T cells in Graves' hyperthyroidism and ophthalmopathy. TCRdb redid the calling of the multiplex PCR reads with MiXCR, one entry per CDR3 protein. This sample yields about 350,000 distinct CDR3 sequences, of which around a sixth are seen a single time; around a sixth belongs to the top ten. The sequencing input was blood. The origin of the receptors is a woman aged 40 to 49 with Graves' ophthalmopathy. The CDR3 runs from the conserved cysteine through the conserved F or W. Each record gives: D gene, V gene, J gene, CDR3 protein. D genes are given only for firm matches.

NA	TRBV20-1	TRBJ2-5	CSARPLGGPGETQYF
NA	TRBV20-1	TRBJ2-7	CSARDPGRSSYEQYF
TRBD1	TRBV3-1	TRBJ1-1	CASSPSLGQGGRAFF
TRBD1	TRBV20-1	TRBJ2-7	CSASRPRAGGVYEQYF
NA	TRBV5-1	TRBJ1-1	CASSYLRRNTEAFF
NA	TRBV6-5	TRBJ1-1	CASSSPPGQAMNTEAFF
TRBD2	TRBV11-2	TRBJ2-2	CASSQLAGSGELFF
NA	TRBV6-5	TRBJ1-1	CASSYSGTGNTEAFF
TRBD1	TRBV13	TRBJ1-2	CASSPKEGQGFYGYTF
TRBD2	TRBV11-2	TRBJ2-7	CASSTLAGAYEQYF
NA	TRBV7-9	TRBJ2-5	CASSWTETQYF
TRBD2	TRBV20-1	TRBJ2-7	CSASPGLLRYEQYF
TRBD1	TRBV28	TRBJ2-4	CASSSGGEGKNIQYF
NA	TRBV5-1	TRBJ1-5	CASSLTGNSSQPQHF
NA	TRBV28	TRBJ1-1	CASSLDEGSDTEAFF
TRBD1	TRBV13	TRBJ1-1	CASSLGDRGSAFF
NA	TRBV12-5	TRBJ2-7	CASGFTLEGGSHYEQYF
NA	TRBV2	TRBJ1-5	CASSEDRPNQPQHF
NA	TRBV6-2/TRBV6-3	TRBJ1-5	CASSYSRHYDQPQHF
NA	TRBV29-1	TRBJ1-2	CSVDHEYRYGYTF
NA	TRBV20-1	TRBJ1-3	CSARDRVRGAGNTIYF
TRBD2	TRBV30	TRBJ2-7	CALGLAGTYEQYF
TRBD1	TRBV5-4	TRBJ2-7	CASSLYRGQRIYEQYF
NA	TRBV20-1	TRBJ1-1	CSAPKAGDNTEAFF